This T cell receptor beta chain emerged from a study of vaccination effects on CD4 cells after COVID-19. Whole-study context: Either the BNT162b2 or mRNA-1273 vaccine was given to participants in two doses.

This CDR3 spans 13 amino acids. Deletions cut 8 bases from V and 0 bases from J, with 8 bases between. Germline V gene data show CDR1 as LNHDA and CDR2 as SQIVND (reference sequence). Sequencing in the ViraFEST assay came after antigen-specific CD4+ T cells had been expanded with viral peptide pools, which were used to stimulate PBMC. When about ten days of culture had elapsed, CD4+ T cells were isolated. Half-medium replacement with IL-2 medium occurred on days 3 and 7. On this clone: Its antigen is currently unknown.

The method was immunoSEQ multiplex PCR; TCRdb's version includes in-frame clones alone and lacks a portion of them. The sample lists under 65,000 clones; roughly 76% were seen once. The sequenced sample was CD4+ T cells from PBMCs cultured with HCoV-229E spike peptides, obtained before COVID-19 vaccination. The chain carries TRBV19 and TRBJ2-1; the D is unclear. This TCR was recovered from a human donor who received a COVID-19 vaccine. CDR3 amino acids: CASWAASYNEQFF. CDR3 sequence (DNA): TGTGCCAGTTGGGCGGCCTCCTACAATGAGCAGTTCTTC.